This T cell receptor (beta chain) was recovered during a study of OX40 agonist ivuxolimab in advanced cancers. For the study in its entirety: Ivuxolimab was an agonistic, fully human IgG2 monoclonal antibody directed against OX40 (CD134), a costimulatory receptor. Among the approximately 50 dose-escalation patients, about 19 had hepatocellular carcinoma, 15 or so melanoma, 9 renal cell carcinoma and 9 head and neck cancer. Patients were allowed to have had prior anti-PD-1, anti-PD-L1 or anti-CTLA-4 therapy, and roughly 40% of the dose-escalation patients had previously received checkpoint inhibitors. Three dose-escalation patients achieved partial responses, one with hepatocellular carcinoma and two with cutaneous melanoma. In the dose-escalation cohort, 70% to 85% of patients were male, and the mean age was roughly 60 years, with a range of roughly 20 to 80. Intravenous ivuxolimab was administered to patients every 2 weeks at six dose levels: 0.01, 0.1, 0.3, 1.5, 3 and 10 mg/kg. Peripheral TCRbeta sequencing was intended to test whether TCR sequence diversity was altered and clonal T-cell expansion was caused by ivuxolimab. The monotherapy dose-escalation portion (N ≈ 56 patients) of the phase I ivuxolimab trial is reported in the paper. Results and caveats for the whole study, not just this receptor: On average, CD8+ T cells showed more expanded clones than CD4+ T cells after ivuxolimab. Low levels of normalized T-cell clonal expansion were also seen in some nonresponding patients. Which antigens the clonally expanded peripheral T cells were specific for was not determined. At doses of 0.1 to 3.0 mg/kg, clonal expansion of both CD4+ and CD8+ blood T cells was observed from baseline to week 6. In partial responders in the 0.1-3.0 mg/kg groups, normalized peripheral clonal expansion was found to be among the lowest, especially among CD8+ T cells.

For sequencing of the TCRbeta CDR3 region, genomic DNA was extracted from the sorted cells. TCRbeta CDR3 regions were sequenced using the immunoSEQ Assay. The immuneACCESS repertoire file appears here via TCRdb, limited to in-frame rearrangements. These files lack a portion of the clones; in checked studies, under half of the deficit traces to unresolved V genes, and the cause of the others is not known. The sample profile shows around 76,000 clones; roughly 80% of them were found once. The ten largest clonotypes hold approximately 5% of the sample. In the case of this clone: It lacks a known antigen. No much larger clone exists at a distance of one base, and base qualities are not known.

Patients with a history of autoimmune disease or receiving systemic immunosuppression were excluded from the trial. Peripheral blood for TCR sequencing was collected from all dose cohorts at baseline, on cycle 4 day 1, and on cycle 7 day 1. The samples were drawn from a first-in-human, open-label, multicenter phase I dose-escalation trial of ivuxolimab. Adults with locally advanced or metastatic melanoma, renal cell, hepatocellular, or head and neck squamous cell carcinoma were enrolled in the trial. Before TCR sequencing, CD4+ T cells and CD8+ T cells from peripheral blood were sorted into separate populations. This material consisted of CD4+ or CD8+ T cells sorted from blood, taken in a trial of the OX40 agonist ivuxolimab. The origin of this receptor is an adult with an advanced solid tumor such as melanoma, head and neck, liver or kidney cancer.

The CDR3 reads as follows: CASSEEGLTDTQYF. The nucleotides read TGCGCCAGCAGTGAGGAAGGACTAACAGATACGCAGTATTTT. The V and J segments used are TRBV10-1 and TRBJ2-3, and the D gene may be TRBD2, 6 bases matching. Via the germline V gene (reference sequence), CDR1 is WNHNN and CDR2 SYGVQD. The CDR3 covers 14 residues, taking in both the cysteine and the phenylalanine. The read is trimmed to its CDR3 DNA, 42 bases read in frame from base 1. V is cut by 2 bases and J by 3 bases, and the space between the germline ends is 9 bases.